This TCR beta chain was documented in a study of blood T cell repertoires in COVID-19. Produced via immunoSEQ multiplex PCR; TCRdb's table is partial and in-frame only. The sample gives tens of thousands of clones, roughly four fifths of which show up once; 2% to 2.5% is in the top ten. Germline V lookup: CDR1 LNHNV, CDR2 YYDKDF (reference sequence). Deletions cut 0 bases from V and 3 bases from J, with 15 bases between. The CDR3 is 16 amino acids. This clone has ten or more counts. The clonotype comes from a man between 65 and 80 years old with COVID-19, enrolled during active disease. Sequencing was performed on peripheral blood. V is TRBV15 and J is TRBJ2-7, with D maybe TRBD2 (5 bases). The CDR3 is CATSRDLKNGIYEQYF. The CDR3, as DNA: TGTGCCACCAGCAGAGACCTAAAAAACGGGATCTACGAGCAGTACTTC.